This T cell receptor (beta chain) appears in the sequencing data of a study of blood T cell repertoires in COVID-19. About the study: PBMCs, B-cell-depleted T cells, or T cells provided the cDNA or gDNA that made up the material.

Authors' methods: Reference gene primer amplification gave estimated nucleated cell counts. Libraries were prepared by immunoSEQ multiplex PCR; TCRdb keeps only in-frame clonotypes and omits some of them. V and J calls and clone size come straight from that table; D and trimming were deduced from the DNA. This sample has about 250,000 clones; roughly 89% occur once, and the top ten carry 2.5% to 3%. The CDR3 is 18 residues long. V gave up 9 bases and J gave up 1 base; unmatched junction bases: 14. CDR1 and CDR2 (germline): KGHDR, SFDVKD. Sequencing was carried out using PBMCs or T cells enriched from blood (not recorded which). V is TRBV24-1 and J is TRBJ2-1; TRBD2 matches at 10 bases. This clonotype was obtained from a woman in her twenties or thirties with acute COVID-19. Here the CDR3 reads CATAPGSGGAGSYNEQFF. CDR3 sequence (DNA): TGTGCCACCGCCCCTGGGAGCGGGGGGGCCGGATCCTACAATGAGCAGTTCTTC.